Described below is a single TCR beta chain sequence and its context. This clone was recorded only once. Its antigen is currently not known. No much larger clone is present one base from it, and per-base qualities are unavailable. Germline trimming: 4 bases from V, 6 bases from J; junction bases outside gene matches: 6. The CDR3 spans 16 residues, from the cysteine through the phenylalanine. Of the read, only the CDR3 DNA is kept; its 48 bases are in frame from base 1. CDR1 and CDR2 were assigned from the germline V gene (reference sequence) as LGHDT and YNNKEL. The entry originates in a study of blood T cell repertoires in COVID-19 (dated by TCRdb to 2019 to 2021). With respect to the entire study: The collaborator samples originated in the United States, Italy and Spain and spanned the acute and convalescent phases of COVID-19. The material from the prospective study consisted of cDNA or gDNA derived from T cells, B-cell-depleted T cells, or PBMCs. Deeply sampled blood TCRbeta repertoires from subjects exposed to, actively infected with, or recovered from COVID-19 were included in the dataset. The repertoires were made available in a free public database intended to serve as a resource for research on the immune response to SARS-CoV-2. Samples were obtained from the ongoing ImmuneRACE study (first 160 participants) and from some 1,300 subjects provided by 6 global collaborators. The sample metadata nearly always contained a de-identified subject ID, COVID-19 status, age in years and sex. HLA class I and class II types, where available, came from metadata supplied by the sample provider rather than from assay-based typing. Paper-wide results and their limitations: The quantity of clinical and demographic metadata differed by source and by participant and was supplied without curation.

TCRbeta CDR3 regions were amplified from genomic DNA by means of the immunoSEQ Assay, a bias-controlled multiplex PCR. The original pipeline was this. Nucleated cell counts per sample were estimated from amplification of reference gene primers within the assay. To quantify the absolute abundance of each unique TCRbeta CDR3 rearrangement, sequence reads were collapsed and filtered. For each sample, productive Simpson clonality was calculated as the square root of Simpson's diversity index across productive rearrangements. TCRdb limited this immuneACCESS table to in-frame rearrangements with V and J called. A share of clones is missing; checked studies link under half to unresolved V genes, and the rest is unexplained. The D gene and trimming were derived from the DNA, and the V and J assignments and clone size from that table. The sample yields about 140,000 clones; around 90% were counted once. The ten largest clones represent roughly a tenth of the sample.

Collaborating institutions collected whole blood in K2EDTA tubes following their own protocols. Collaborator samples were shipped for TCRbeta analysis as frozen whole blood, isolated PBMCs, or DNA extracted from either sample type. The sample taken for sequencing was peripheral blood. The V and J segments used are TRBV3-1 (or the pseudogene TRBV3-2) and TRBJ1-4; 12 nucleotides in the junction match TRBD1. The sequence derives from a man between 60 and 70 years old with active or convalescent COVID-19. The DNA sequence follows: TGTGCCAGCAGCCCCGGGACAGGGGGCAGTTATGAAAAACTGTTTTTT. Its protein reads: CASSPGTGGSYEKLFF.